This passage covers 23 T cell receptor beta chains from one sample sequenced in a study of long-term antiretroviral therapy in people with HIV. An immunoSEQ assay, version v3.0, was performed at survey level. Repertoires were generated with immunoSEQ multiplex PCR, while TCRdb's copy carries only in-frame clones and drops some. There are some 30,000 clones in the sample; around 93% occur only once, and about 3% lies in the top ten. Sample: unsorted PBMCs, taken approximately 7.4 years after starting antiretroviral therapy. The source is a man between 50 and 59 years old with HIV.

The CDR3 nucleotides are TGTGCCAGCAGTATAGGGACTACGGGCAATGAGCAGTTCTTC. It encodes CASSIGTTGNEQFF. This chain joins TRBV6-4 and TRBJ2-1; 7 bases are a match to TRBD2. Germline assignment: CDR1 MRHNA and CDR2 SNTAGT. V was pared by 5 bases and J by 6 bases, with 7 bases of the junction left unmatched. The CDR3 runs 14 residues.

In this sample, this clone turned up once. The rearrangement uses TRBV11-2 and TRBJ1-4; D gene uncertain. Germline V lookup: CDR1 SGHAT, CDR2 FQNNGV. This CDR3 has 15 amino acids. V was trimmed by 1 base and J by 4 bases, leaving 10 bases between them. The CDR3 sequence: CASSLGSDFNEKLFF. The CDR3 DNA sequence: TGTGCCAGCAGCTTAGGTTCAGATTTTAATGAAAAACTGTTTTTT.

The gene calls are TRBV5-6 and TRBJ1-1; D is unclear. The CDR3 contains 12 residues. CDR1 and CDR2 (germline): SGHDT, YYEEEE. The V end was cut by 7 bases, the J end by 11 bases, with 18 bases between. CDR3 loop: CASPTTQHAAFF. In nucleotides, the CDR3 is TGTGCCAGCCCTACTACACAACACGCGGCTTTCTTT.

CDR3 sequence (DNA): TGTGCCAGCAGCGTAGAGGGACAGGGCACAGATACGCAGTATTTT. Its translation is CASSVEGQGTDTQYF. The V and J genes are TRBV9 and TRBJ2-3, with 8 bases lining up with TRBD1. Germline-derived CDR1 and CDR2 are SGDLS and YYNGEE. With 0 bases clipped from V and 1 base from J, the junction kept 1 base outside the gene matches. The CDR3 length is 15 residues.

The rearrangement uses TRBV7-3 and TRBJ2-2; D unresolved. Per the germline V gene, CDR1 is SGHTA and CDR2 is FQGTGA. Trimming cost V 3 bases and J 7 bases, with 9 bases left between them. This CDR3 is 13 amino acids long. As DNA, the CDR3 is TGTGCCAGCAGCTTGACGGCCGGCGGGGAGCTGTTTTTT. As protein: CASSLTAGGELFF.

This chain links TRBV5-5 with TRBJ2-1; 7 nucleotides agree with TRBD1. This CDR3 spans 15 amino acids. Trimming at V came to 4 bases and at J to 4 bases, leaving 8 bases not matched to a gene. Per germline, CDR1 SGHKS and CDR2 YYEKEE (reference sequence). This CDR3 reads CASSPGTVRYNEQFF. In nucleotides, the CDR3 is TGTGCCAGCAGCCCCGGGACAGTAAGATACAATGAGCAGTTCTTC.

V gene TRBV7-9 combines with J gene TRBJ1-2, with a weak D call TRBD1 (5 bases). The length of the CDR3 is 13 residues. From germline, CDR1 is SEHNR and CDR2 FQNEAQ (reference sequence). The ends were cut back, 4 bases at V and 3 bases at J, with 9 bases in the middle. CDR3 region: CASSSTQDYGYTF. The CDR3 DNA reads as TGTGCCAGCAGCTCAACACAGGACTATGGCTACACCTTC.

V is TRBV10-2 and J is TRBJ2-1; 10 bases align to TRBD1. The CDR3 sequence is 14 residues long. Germline CDR1 WSHSY, CDR2 SAAADI. The ends lost 6 bases at V and 8 bases at J; junction bases unmatched: 7. The CDR3 coding sequence is TGCGCCAGCAGGTGGGACAGGGGATTCTATGAGCAGTTCTTC. Its protein product is CASRWDRGFYEQFF.

The V call is TRBV28, the J call TRBJ2-7; 11 nucleotides line up with TRBD1. Germline loops: CDR1 MDHEN, CDR2 SYDVKM. CDR3 length: 13 residues. J lost 5 bases, V lost 7 bases, and 4 bases had no gene match. Written as DNA, the CDR3 is TGTGCCAGCACTGGACAGGGGGCGGACGAGCAGTACTTC. It codes for CASTGQGADEQYF.

The V and J genes are TRBV6-5 and TRBJ2-2; unclear D gene. The CDR3 contains 14 residues. Deletions cut 7 bases from V and 2 bases from J, with 11 bases between. CDR1 and CDR2 from the germline V gene are MNHEY and SVGAGI. The CDR3 DNA reads as TGTGCCAGCACTTCGGGCCTTAACACCGGGGAGCTGTTTTTT. Translation gives CASTSGLNTGELFF.

This clone has a single count. This chain links TRBV2 with TRBJ1-1; 9 nucleotides agree with TRBD1. CDR1 and CDR2 (germline): SNHLY, FYNNEI. CDR3 length equals 13 residues. V dropped 5 bases and J dropped 4; count of bases not matched to a gene: 2. CDR3 sequence reads: CASSRQGVTEAFF. In DNA, the CDR3 is TGTGCCAGCAGTCGACAGGGGGTCACTGAAGCTTTCTTT.

The rearrangement links TRBV5-1 to TRBJ2-2, with D perhaps matching TRBD2 (5 bases). Trimming removed 0 bases from V and 2 bases from J, with 8 bases in between. There are 15 residues in the CDR3. Germline-derived CDR1 and CDR2 are SGHRS and YFSETQ. The CDR3 reads CASSLGTLNTGELFF. CDR3 nucleotide sequence: TGCGCCAGCAGCTTGGGGACTTTAAACACCGGGGAGCTGTTTTTT.

The V and J genes are TRBV28 and TRBJ1-5; TRBD1 might be the D (6 bases). V lost 3 bases to trimming and J lost 4 bases, with 13 bases between them. The germline V gene encodes CDR1 MDHEN and CDR2 SYDVKM. The CDR3 has 15 residues. The CDR3 sequence: CASSFESGVNQPQHF. The CDR3 nucleotides are TGTGCCAGCAGTTTTGAGTCAGGGGTTAATCAGCCCCAGCATTTT.

The chain links TRBV14 to TRBJ1-3, with 8 bases fitting TRBD1. Per germline, CDR1 SGHDN and CDR2 FVKESK. J was trimmed by 6 bases and V by 6 bases; bases with no gene match: 7. The CDR3 sequence is 14 residues long. As DNA, the CDR3 is TGTGCCAGCAGTTACGGGACAGGTGAAAACACCATATATTTT. Protein sequence: CASSYGTGENTIYF.

The gene calls are TRBV28 and TRBJ1-2, with 8 bases that match TRBD1. CDR1 is MDHEN, CDR2 SYDVKM, per germline. This CDR3 region has 13 residues. J was trimmed by 4 bases and V by 6 bases; bases with no gene match: 4. The CDR3 reads CASRSGGPYGYTF. CDR3 DNA: TGTGCCAGCAGGTCAGGGGGCCCCTATGGCTACACCTTC.

This clone was observed once. The chain combines TRBV23-1 with TRBJ2-7, with a possible D match to TRBD1 (5 bases). TRBV23-1 is flagged as an ORF with uncertain function. CDR3 size: 13 residues. The V and J ends lost 8 bases and 1 base respectively, with 12 bases between them. DNA for the CDR3: TGCGCCAGCGGGGCCCACTATTCCTACGAGCAGTACTTC. It yields the protein CASGAHYSYEQYF.

This chain connects TRBV29-1 to TRBJ2-1; 8 positions agree with TRBD1. The CDR3 is 14 residues long. Trimming cost V 7 bases and J 4 bases; bases outside gene matches: 9. Germline assignment: CDR1 SQVTM and CDR2 ANQGSEA. DNA of the CDR3: TGCAGCGGGGCTACAGGGGGTTCATACAATGAGCAGTTCTTC. Translating gives CSGATGGSYNEQFF.

This clone was seen only a few times. V usage is TRBV19 and J usage is TRBJ1-1; 8 nucleotides align to TRBD1. The CDR3 has 16 residues. Per the germline V gene, CDR1 is LNHDA and CDR2 is SQIVND (reference sequence). The ends lost 6 bases at V and 1 base at J; junction bases unmatched: 10. CDR3 sequence: CASSRSAGGSNTEAFF. In nucleotides, the CDR3 is TGTGCCAGTAGCAGATCTGCAGGGGGCTCGAACACTGAAGCTTTCTTT.

The chain has TRBV19 and TRBJ2-7; either TRBD1 or TRBD2 may fit D (6 bases each). Between the trimmed V and J ends, which lost 8 bases and 6 bases, there was a span of 14 bases. CDR1 and CDR2 from the germline V gene are LNHDA and SQIVND (reference sequence). The CDR3 covers 12 residues. CDR3 amino acids: CASGMGGAEQYF. The CDR3 DNA reads TGTGCCAGTGGAATGGGGGGCGCCGAGCAGTACTTC.

This chain links TRBV27 with TRBJ1-4; D call uncertain. Germline V gives CDR1 MNHEY, CDR2 SMNVEV (reference sequence). V was shortened by 6 bases and J by 1 base, with 12 bases between the two germline ends. The CDR3 covers 15 residues. DNA for the CDR3: TGTGCCAGCAGGGGAGTTAGAGTAACTAATGAAAAACTGTTTTTT. Encoded protein: CASRGVRVTNEKLFF.

The chain joins TRBV12-5 to TRBJ1-3, with D unresolved. CDR1 is LGHNT, CDR2 FRNRAP, per germline. The CDR3 consists of 16 residues. Trimming stripped 0 bases from V and 4 bases from J, with 13 bases between. The CDR3: CASGLVRGGGGNTIYF. Here the CDR3 DNA reads TGTGCTAGTGGTTTGGTACGCGGAGGAGGCGGAAACACCATATATTTT.

The chain uses TRBV19 and TRBJ1-5, with D hard to call. Germline V lookup: CDR1 LNHDA, CDR2 SQIVND (reference sequence). The V end was cut by 7 bases, the J end by 3 bases, with 16 bases between. The CDR3 contains 15 residues. CDR3 in DNA: TGTGCCAGTACCCAAATGGACGGCTTCAATCAGCCCCAGCATTTT. Amino acid sequence: CASTQMDGFNQPQHF.

In this sample, this clone turned up once. J is TRBJ2-5 and V is TRBV7-2, with D perhaps matching TRBD2 (6 bases). CDR1 is SGHTA and CDR2 is FQGNSA in the germline V gene. V lost 4 bases and J lost 5, with 11 bases in between. The CDR3 spans 13 residues. CDR3 sequence: CASSYGGVETQYF. CDR3 sequence (DNA): TGTGCCAGCAGCTATGGCGGGGTTGAGACCCAGTACTTC.